Presented here are 3 T cell receptor beta chains from one specimen sequenced in a study of identical twins. Via MiXCR, TCRdb re-called the 5' RACE reads, giving one row per CDR3 protein. The data show some 660,000 distinct CDR3 sequences, 8.6% seen once. These data were also filed under a second study, of yellow fever vaccine responses in identical twins.

Sequencing was done on a sample of PBMCs. The receptors derive from a woman younger than 30 in good health.

The rearrangement uses TRBV29-1 and TRBJ2-7, with 10 positions matching TRBD2. Germline V gives CDR1 SQVTM, CDR2 ANQGSEA. This CDR3 region has 15 residues. Losses at the gene ends were 0 bases for V and 2 bases for J; bases not matched to a gene: 4. The CDR3, as DNA: TGCAGCGTTGAAGAGCGGCTAGCGGGGGCCTACGAGCAGTACTTC. This gives the protein CSVEERLAGAYEQYF.

The table lists this clonotype with many counts. The genes are TRBV10-3 and TRBJ2-3; maybe TRBD1 (6 bases). The CDR3 covers 14 residues. With 6 bases removed from V and 5 bases from J, the gap between germline ends came to 15 bases. Germline CDR1 and CDR2: ENHRY and SYGVKD. CDR3 in amino acids: CAIRGTTRGDTQYF. CDR3 nucleotides: TGTGCCATCAGGGGGACAACGAGAGGAGATACGCAGTATTTT.

This clonotype occurred many times. The rearrangement joins TRBV3-1 to TRBJ2-1; D is uncertain. This CDR3 has 16 residues. V was trimmed by 2 bases and J by 0 bases, leaving 11 bases between them. Germline lookup yields CDR1 LGHDT and CDR2 YNNKEL (reference sequence). CDR3 loop: CASSQLGSSSYNEQFF. Written as DNA, the CDR3 is TGTGCCAGCAGCCAACTGGGATCAAGCTCCTACAATGAGCAGTTCTTC.